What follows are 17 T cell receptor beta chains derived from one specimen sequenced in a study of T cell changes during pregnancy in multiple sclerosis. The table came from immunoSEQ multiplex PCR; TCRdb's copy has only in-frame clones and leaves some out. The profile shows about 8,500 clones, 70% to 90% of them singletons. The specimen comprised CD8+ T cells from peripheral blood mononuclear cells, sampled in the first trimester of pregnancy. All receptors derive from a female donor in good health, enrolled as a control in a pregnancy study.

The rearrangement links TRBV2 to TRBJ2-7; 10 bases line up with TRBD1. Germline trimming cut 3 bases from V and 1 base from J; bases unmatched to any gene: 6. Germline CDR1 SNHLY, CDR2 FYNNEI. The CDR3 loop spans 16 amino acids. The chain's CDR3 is CASSEDRGWKSYEQYF. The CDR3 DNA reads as TGTGCCAGCAGTGAGGACAGGGGGTGGAAATCCTACGAGCAGTACTTC.

CDR3 residues: CASSQDRINYGYTF. The CDR3 DNA sequence: TGTGCCAGCAGCCAGGACAGGATAAACTATGGCTACACCTTC. The chain links TRBV5-6 to TRBJ1-2; TRBD1 matches at 7 bases. V shed 4 bases, J shed 2 bases, and the junction held 5 bases outside the gene matches. Germline V lookup: CDR1 SGHDT, CDR2 YYEEEE. This CDR3 is built from 14 residues.

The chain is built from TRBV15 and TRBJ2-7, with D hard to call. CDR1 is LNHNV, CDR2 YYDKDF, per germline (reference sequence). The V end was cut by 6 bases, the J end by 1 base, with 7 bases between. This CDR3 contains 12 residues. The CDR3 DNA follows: TGTGCCACCAGTGGGCAGTCCTACGAGCAGTACTTC. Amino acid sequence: CATSGQSYEQYF.

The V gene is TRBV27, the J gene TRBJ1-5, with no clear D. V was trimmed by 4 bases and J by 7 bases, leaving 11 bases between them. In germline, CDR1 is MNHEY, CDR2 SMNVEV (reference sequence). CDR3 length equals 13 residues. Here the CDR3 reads CASSSGGNQPQHF. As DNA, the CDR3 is TGTGCCAGCAGTTCCGGAGGTAACCAGCCCCAGCATTTT.

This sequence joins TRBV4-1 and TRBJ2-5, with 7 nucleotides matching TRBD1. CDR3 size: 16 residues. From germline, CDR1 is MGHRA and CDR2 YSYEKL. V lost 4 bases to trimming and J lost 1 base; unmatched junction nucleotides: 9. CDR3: CASSPTTGWAQETQYF. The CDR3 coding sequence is TGCGCCAGCAGCCCGACGACAGGGTGGGCCCAAGAGACCCAGTACTTC.

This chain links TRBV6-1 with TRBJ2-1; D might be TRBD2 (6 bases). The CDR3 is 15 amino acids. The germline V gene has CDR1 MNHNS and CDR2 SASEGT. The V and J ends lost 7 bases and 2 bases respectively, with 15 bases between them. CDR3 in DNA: TGTGCCAGCAAAGAGTGGGGGGAGACCTACAATGAGCAGTTCTTC. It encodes CASKEWGETYNEQFF.

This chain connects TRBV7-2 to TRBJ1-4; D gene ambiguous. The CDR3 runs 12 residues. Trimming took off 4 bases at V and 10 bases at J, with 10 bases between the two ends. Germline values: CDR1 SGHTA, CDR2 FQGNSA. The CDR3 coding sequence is TGTGCCAGCAGCTCCGTGGAGGGAAAACTGTTTTTT. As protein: CASSSVEGKLFF. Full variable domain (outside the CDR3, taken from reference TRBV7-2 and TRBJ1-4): GAGVSQSPSNKVTEKGKDVELRCDPISGHTALYWYRQSLGQGLEFLIYFQGNSAPDKSGLPSDRFSAERTGGSVSTLTIQRTQQEDSAVYLCASSSVEGKLFFGSGTQLSVL.

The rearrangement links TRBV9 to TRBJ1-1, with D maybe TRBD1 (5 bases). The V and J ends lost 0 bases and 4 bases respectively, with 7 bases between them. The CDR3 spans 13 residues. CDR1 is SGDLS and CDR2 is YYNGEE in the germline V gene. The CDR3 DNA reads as TGTGCCAGCAGCGTAGAAGGGGCCACTGAAGCTTTCTTT. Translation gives CASSVEGATEAFF. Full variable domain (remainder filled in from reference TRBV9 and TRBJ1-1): DSGVTQTPKHLITATGQRVTLRCSPRSGDLSVYWYQQSLDQGLQFLIQYYNGEERAKGNILERFSAQQFPDLHSELNLSSLELGDSALYFCASSVEGATEAFFGQGTRLTVV.

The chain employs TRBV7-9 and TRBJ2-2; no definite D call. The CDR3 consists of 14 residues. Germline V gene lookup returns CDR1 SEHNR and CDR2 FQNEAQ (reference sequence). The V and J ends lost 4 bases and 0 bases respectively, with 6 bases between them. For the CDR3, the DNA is TGTGCCAGCAGCTCTACAGCGAACACCGGGGAGCTGTTTTTT. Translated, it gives CASSSTANTGELFF.

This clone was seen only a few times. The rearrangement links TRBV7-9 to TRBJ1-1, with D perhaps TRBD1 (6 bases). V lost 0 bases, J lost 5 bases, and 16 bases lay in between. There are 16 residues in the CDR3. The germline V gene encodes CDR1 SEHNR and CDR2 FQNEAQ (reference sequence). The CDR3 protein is CASSLAFRGALTEAFF. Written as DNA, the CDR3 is TGTGCCAGCAGCTTAGCATTTCGGGGGGCACTGACTGAAGCTTTCTTT. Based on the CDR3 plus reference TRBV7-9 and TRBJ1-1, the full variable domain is DTGVSQNPRHKITKRGQNVTFRCDPISEHNRLYWYRQTLGQGPEFLTYFQNEAQLEKSRLLSDRFSAERPKGSFSTLEIQRTEQGDSAMYLCASSLAFRGALTEAFFGQGTRLTVV.

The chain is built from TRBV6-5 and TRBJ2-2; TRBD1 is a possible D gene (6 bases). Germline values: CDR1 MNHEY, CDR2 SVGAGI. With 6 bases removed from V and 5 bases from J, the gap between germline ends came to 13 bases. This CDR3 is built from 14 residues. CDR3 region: CASRGTTETGELFF. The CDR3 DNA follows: TGTGCCAGCAGGGGGACAACGGAGACCGGGGAGCTGTTTTTT.

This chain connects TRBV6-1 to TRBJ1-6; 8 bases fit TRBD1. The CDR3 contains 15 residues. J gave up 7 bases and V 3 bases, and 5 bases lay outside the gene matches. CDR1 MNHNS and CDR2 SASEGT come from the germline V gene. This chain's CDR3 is CASSDMTGENSPLHF. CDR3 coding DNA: TGTGCCAGCAGTGACATGACAGGGGAGAATTCACCCCTCCACTTT.

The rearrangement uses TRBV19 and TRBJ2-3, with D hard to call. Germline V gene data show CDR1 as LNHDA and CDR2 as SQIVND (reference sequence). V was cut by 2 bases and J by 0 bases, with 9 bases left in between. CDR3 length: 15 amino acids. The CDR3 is CASSIYLTSTDTQYF. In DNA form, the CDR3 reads TGTGCCAGTAGTATATACCTAACTAGCACAGATACGCAGTATTTT. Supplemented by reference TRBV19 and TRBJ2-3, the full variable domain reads DGGITQSPKYLFRKEGQNVTLSCEQNLNHDAMYWYRQDPGQGLRLIYYSQIVNDFQKGDIAEGYSVSREKKESFPLTVTSAQKNPTAFYLCASSIYLTSTDTQYFGPGTRLTVL.

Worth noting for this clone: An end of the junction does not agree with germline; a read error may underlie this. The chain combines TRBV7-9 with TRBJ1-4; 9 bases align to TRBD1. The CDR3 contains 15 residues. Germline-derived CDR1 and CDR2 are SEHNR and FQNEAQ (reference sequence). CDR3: CASSLSNFGTGRILF. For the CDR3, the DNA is TGTGCCAGCAGCTTAAGTAATTTTGGGACAGGGAGGATCCTTTTT.

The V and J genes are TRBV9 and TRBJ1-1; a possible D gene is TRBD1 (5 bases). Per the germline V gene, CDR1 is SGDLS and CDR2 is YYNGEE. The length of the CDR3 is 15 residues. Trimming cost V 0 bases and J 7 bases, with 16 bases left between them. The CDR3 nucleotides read TGTGCCAGCAGCGTAGCGGGGGGGACGAACGGTGAAGCTTTCTTT. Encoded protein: CASSVAGGTNGEAFF.

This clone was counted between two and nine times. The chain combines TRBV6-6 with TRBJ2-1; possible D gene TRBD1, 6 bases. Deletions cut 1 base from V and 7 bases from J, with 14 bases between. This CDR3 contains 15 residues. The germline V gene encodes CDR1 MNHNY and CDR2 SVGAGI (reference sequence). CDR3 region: CASSYLGQSRNEQFF. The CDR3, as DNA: TGTGCCAGCAGTTACTTAGGACAGTCAAGGAATGAGCAGTTCTTC.

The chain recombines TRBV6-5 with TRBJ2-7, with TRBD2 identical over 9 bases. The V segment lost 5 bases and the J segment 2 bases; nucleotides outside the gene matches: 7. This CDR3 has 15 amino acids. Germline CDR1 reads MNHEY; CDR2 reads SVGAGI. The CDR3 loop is CASSTGTSSTYEQYF. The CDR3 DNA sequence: TGTGCCAGCAGTACCGGGACTAGCAGTACCTACGAGCAGTACTTC.